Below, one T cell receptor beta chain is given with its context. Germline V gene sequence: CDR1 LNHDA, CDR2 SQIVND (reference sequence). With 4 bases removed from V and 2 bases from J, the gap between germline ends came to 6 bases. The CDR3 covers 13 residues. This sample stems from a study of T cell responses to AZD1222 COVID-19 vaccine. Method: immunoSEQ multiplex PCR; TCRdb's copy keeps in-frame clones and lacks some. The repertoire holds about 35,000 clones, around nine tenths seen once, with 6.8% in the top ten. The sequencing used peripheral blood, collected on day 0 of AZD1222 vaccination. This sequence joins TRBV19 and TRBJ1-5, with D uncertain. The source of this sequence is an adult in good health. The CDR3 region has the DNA TGTGCCAGTAGTAAGCAGGGCAATCAGCCCCAGCATTTT. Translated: CASSKQGNQPQHF.